This TCR beta chain emerged from a study of CD8+ T cells in alopecia areata. Across the study: Severity of treated patients was scored by affected scalp percentage.

Treatment specified: oral pan-JAK inhibitor, 5-10 mg twice daily. The sequencing template was cDNA reverse transcribed from extracted RNA. TCRdb's table, derived via immunoSEQ multiplex PCR, lists solely in-frame clones and lacks some. The sample consists of about 90,000 clones, about 44% of them appearing once. Points on this clone: Its antigen is still unknown.

Study conclusions and caveats: Lesional scalp, especially alopecia totalis/universalis, showed higher clonality than normal scalp. Clarity of TCR sharing across patients fell short of that in mice, possibly HLA-related. While patients received tofacitinib, many expanded lesional clones remained present in scalp and blood.

CDR3 size: 18 residues. Trimming cost V 4 bases and J 1 base; bases outside gene matches: 13. Germline V gene lookup returns CDR1 SNHLY and CDR2 FYNNEI. The sequencing here drew on CD8+ T cells sorted from blood, taken at week 24, from a patient treated with tofacitinib. The chain carries TRBV2 and TRBJ2-3; TRBD1 matches 8 bases. The sequence derives from a human donor with alopecia areata. The CDR3, as DNA: TGTGCCAGCAGTGGTCCGGACAGGGCCGAGTTTCGCACAGATACGCAGTATTTT. It is translated as CASSGPDRAEFRTDTQYF.